These 10 T cell receptor beta chains were all obtained from the same sample, sequenced in a study of blood T cell repertoires in COVID-19. TCRdb's table, derived via immunoSEQ multiplex PCR, lists solely in-frame clones and lacks some. The data hold roughly 250,000 clones, with 75% to 90% observed a single time. Sample: PBMCs or T cells enriched from blood (not recorded which). The receptors come from a woman in her late teens or twenties who had recovered from COVID-19.

The chain links TRBV2 to TRBJ1-2; D uncertain. Germline V lookup: CDR1 SNHLY, CDR2 FYNNEI. This CDR3 is 12 amino acids long. The V end was cut by 0 bases, the J end by 12 bases, with 11 bases between. The CDR3 bases are TGTGCCAGCAGTGAAGCGCTGCAGGCAAACACCTTC. This gives the protein CASSEALQANTF.

The J gene is TRBJ2-3, the V gene TRBV11-2; TRBD2 matches 8 bases. This CDR3 has 19 amino acids. The germline V gene has CDR1 SGHAT and CDR2 FQNNGV. J lost 2 bases, V lost 5 bases, and 18 bases had no gene match. CDR3 loop: CASSINDWGLAGNTDTQYF. The CDR3 DNA follows: TGTGCCAGCAGCATAAATGATTGGGGCCTAGCGGGTAACACAGATACGCAGTATTTT.

The chain has TRBV19 and TRBJ1-4; D gene unclear. With 1 base removed from V and 7 bases from J, the gap between germline ends came to 7 bases. The CDR3 loop spans 13 amino acids. Germline CDR1 reads LNHDA; CDR2 reads SQIVND (reference sequence). The CDR3 sequence: CASSIVRAEKLFF. The CDR3 bases are TGTGCCAGTAGTATAGTGAGAGCTGAAAAACTGTTTTTT. Together with reference TRBV19 and TRBJ1-4, the CDR3 gives the full variable domain: DGGITQSPKYLFRKEGQNVTLSCEQNLNHDAMYWYRQDPGQGLRLIYYSQIVNDFQKGDIAEGYSVSREKKESFPLTVTSAQKNPTAFYLCASSIVRAEKLFFGSGTQLSVL.

In regard to this clone: Other DNA sequences in the same sample also yield this CDR3. The rearrangement links TRBV18 to TRBJ2-7; 7 nucleotides line up with TRBD1. The CDR3 sequence is 13 residues long. The junction had 0 bases not matched to a gene; V was cut back by 4 bases and J by 0 bases. CDR1 and CDR2 (germline): KGHSH, LQKENI. CDR3: CASSRDSSYEQYF. DNA for the CDR3: TGTGCCAGCTCACGGGACAGCTCCTACGAGCAGTACTTC.

This sequence joins TRBV12-3 or TRBV12-4 and TRBJ1-1, with D possibly matching TRBD1 (5 bases). Trimming shortened V by 6 bases and J by 0 bases, and 8 bases separated the two germline ends. The CDR3 contains 13 residues. For the CDR3, the DNA is TGTGCCAGCAGCCAAGGGGTGAACACTGAAGCTTTCTTT. This translates into CASSQGVNTEAFF.

CDR3 protein: CAWDGEDGYTF. In DNA, the CDR3 is TGTGCCTGGGACGGGGAGGACGGCTACACCTTC. This chain links TRBV30 with TRBJ1-2; D gene uncertain. Germline lookup yields CDR1 GTSNPN and CDR2 SVGIG (reference sequence). V dropped 5 bases and J dropped 8 bases, with 12 bases sitting between them. This CDR3 is built from 11 residues.

The J gene is TRBJ1-1, the V gene TRBV5-6; 7 bases match TRBD1. The CDR3 covers 15 residues. In germline, CDR1 is SGHDT, CDR2 YYEEEE. V was pared by 4 bases and J by 1 base, with 7 bases of the junction left unmatched. The CDR3: CASSETGLGNTEAFF. CDR3 nucleotides: TGTGCCAGCAGCGAGACAGGGTTGGGGAACACTGAAGCTTTCTTT.

V is TRBV25-1 and J is TRBJ2-3; TRBD1 matches 9 bases. Trimming removed 6 bases from V and 4 bases from J; junction bases left unmatched: 5. The CDR3 runs to 14 residues. Germline V gene sequence: CDR1 MGHDK, CDR2 SYGVNS. CDR3 bases: TGTGCCAGCAGCGGACAGGGGAGGGCAGATACGCAGTATTTT. Its translation is CASSGQGRADTQYF.

The CDR3: CASSANWGGSTEAFF. The CDR3 DNA sequence: TGTGCCAGCAGCGCAAATTGGGGGGGTTCGACTGAAGCTTTCTTT. V and J are TRBV9 and TRBJ1-1; D might be TRBD1 (5 bases). From germline, CDR1 is SGDLS and CDR2 YYNGEE. This CDR3 contains 15 residues. The germline V and J ends were trimmed by 3 bases and 5 bases, with 17 bases remaining between them.

J is TRBJ2-5 and V is TRBV7-3; 11 nucleotides match TRBD2. The CDR3 is made up of 18 amino acids. V was clipped by 5 bases and J by 0 bases; unmatched bases: 11. The germline V gene has CDR1 SGHTA and CDR2 FQGTGA. The CDR3 nucleotides are TGTGCCAGCAGCCTACACCCACCTAGCGGGGGGTACCAAGAGACCCAGTACTTC. Translated: CASSLHPPSGGYQETQYF.